The entry below describes one T cell receptor (beta chain). No antigen is known for it. Per-nucleotide qualities are absent, and no much larger clonotype sits a single base away. The collaborating institutions used their own protocols to collect whole blood in K2EDTA tubes. For TCRbeta analysis, collaborators shipped samples in one of three forms: frozen whole blood, isolated PBMCs, or DNA extracted from either of those sample types. This entry comes from a study of blood T cell repertoires in COVID-19 (dated by TCRdb to the early 2020s). For the wider study: Collaborator samples came from the United States, Italy and Spain and covered acute and convalescent phases of COVID-19. The prospective study material was composed of cDNA or gDNA derived from T cells, B-cell-depleted T cells, or PBMCs. The dataset comprised deeply sampled blood TCRbeta repertoires from subjects exposed to, actively infected with, or recovered from COVID-19. The repertoires were released in a freely available public database intended as a resource for research on the immune response to SARS-CoV-2. Samples came from the ongoing ImmuneRACE study (first 160 participants) plus 1,254 subjects from 6 global collaborators. The sample metadata nearly always contained a de-identified subject ID, COVID-19 status, age in years and sex. Where HLA class I and class II types were available, the types were taken from metadata supplied by the sample provider, not from assay-based typing.

TCRbeta CDR3 regions were amplified from genomic DNA by means of the immunoSEQ Assay, a bias-controlled multiplex PCR. The study's own analysis went as follows. The number of nucleated cells in each sample was estimated by amplification of reference gene primers within the assay. To quantify the absolute abundance of each unique TCRbeta CDR3 rearrangement, sequence reads were collapsed and filtered. Productive Simpson clonality was computed per sample as the square root of Simpson's diversity index over productive rearrangements. TCRdb took over this immuneACCESS table, retaining in-frame rearrangements with V and J assigned. Such tables are incomplete; in checked studies, under half of the missing clones stem from an unresolved V gene, and the remainder is unexplained. V and J calls and clone size are copied from that table; D and trimming were computed from the DNA. A total of 150,000 to 200,000 clones appear in this sample, roughly 85% of them only once. 3% to 3.5% of the sample is in the top ten clones.

V is cut back by 4 bases and J by 4 bases, with 9 bases in the junction unmatched. Via the germline V gene, CDR1 is KGHSH and CDR2 LQKENI. The CDR3 runs 16 amino acids, cysteine and phenylalanine included. Of the read, only the CDR3 DNA is kept; its 48 bases are in frame from base 1. Points the paper makes about the study in general: The amount of clinical and demographic metadata varied by source and participant and was provided uncurated.

Sequencing was carried out using peripheral blood. This TCR was sampled from a human donor with acute or convalescent COVID-19. The donor label of this sample is uncertain. This chain joins TRBV18 to TRBJ1-2, with 10 central nucleotides matching TRBD1. The CDR3 has the sequence CASSQLETGGGYGYTF. The DNA sequence is given as TGTGCCAGCTCACAGCTAGAGACAGGGGGCGGCTATGGCTACACCTTC.